This TCR beta chain is drawn from a study of cytomegalovirus exposure and HLA in healthy donors. The study ran its PCR with 60 Vbeta and 13 Jbeta primers. The data were produced by immunoSEQ multiplex PCR, yet TCRdb's version contains in-frame clones alone and is incomplete. Of more than 150,000 clones listed, almost 85% are singletons. Trimming took off 6 bases at V and 2 bases at J, with 18 bases between the two ends. The CDR3 sequence is 16 residues long. CDR1 is MNHEY, CDR2 SMNVEV, per germline (reference sequence). The sequence was collected from a boy between 2 and 15 years old in good health and CMV-seronegative. The sample consisted of PBMCs. V usage is TRBV27 and J usage is TRBJ2-3, with D possibly matching TRBD2 (6 bases). CDR3 bases: TGTGCCAGCAGCCCCAGCTCGGGGGAAATCACAGATACGCAGTATTTT. Protein sequence: CASSPSSGEITDTQYF.